This TCR beta chain came from a study of Graves' ophthalmopathy and Graves' hyperthyroidism. Study-level points and caveats: Most expanded clonotypes from thyroid (those above 0.001 frequency) were also found in blood.

Other autoimmune diseases, uncontrolled infections, pregnancy and lactation each led to patient exclusion. Establishment of the diagnosis relied upon clinical symptoms, serum thyroxine, TRAb, thyroid ultrasound and orbital computed tomography. RNA transcripts were the template, and TCR beta CDR3 regions were amplified from them. An opening RT-PCR round employed HTBI primers and preceded a second-round multiplex PCR. TCRdb reprocessed the multiplex PCR reads with MiXCR, giving one entry per CDR3 protein. The data contain 350,000 or so distinct CDR3 sequences, roughly 15% of them seen just once; the ten biggest clones take up 12%. CDR1 is SNHLY and CDR2 is FYNNEI in the germline V gene. V trimming: 4 bases; J trimming: 4 bases; junction bases outside the gene matches: 8. There are 15 residues in the CDR3. This clonotype has at least ten counts. Its antigen is unknown.

The chain has TRBV2 and TRBJ2-5; TRBD2 matches 8 bases. Source material: peripheral blood. The TCR comes from an adult man with Graves' ophthalmopathy. DNA of the CDR3: TGTGCCAGCAGTGGGCTAGCGGGCGGCGCAGAGACCCAGTACTTC. Its protein is CASSGLAGGAETQYF.